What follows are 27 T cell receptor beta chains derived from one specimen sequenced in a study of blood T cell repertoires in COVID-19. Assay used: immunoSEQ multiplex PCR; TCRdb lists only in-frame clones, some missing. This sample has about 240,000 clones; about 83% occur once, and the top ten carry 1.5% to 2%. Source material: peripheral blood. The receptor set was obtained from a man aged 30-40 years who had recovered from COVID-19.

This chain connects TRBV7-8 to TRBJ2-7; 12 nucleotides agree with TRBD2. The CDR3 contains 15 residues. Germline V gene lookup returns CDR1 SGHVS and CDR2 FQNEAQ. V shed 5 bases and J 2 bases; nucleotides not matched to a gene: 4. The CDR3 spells CASSTRLAGAYEQYF. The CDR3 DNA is TGTGCCAGCAGCACCCGACTAGCGGGAGCCTACGAGCAGTACTTC.

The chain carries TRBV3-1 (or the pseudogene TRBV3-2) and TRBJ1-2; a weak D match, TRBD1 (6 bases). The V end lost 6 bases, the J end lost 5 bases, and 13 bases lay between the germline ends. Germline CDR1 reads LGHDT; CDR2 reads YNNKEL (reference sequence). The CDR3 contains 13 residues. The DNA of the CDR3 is TGTGCCAGCAGTCTAAAACAGGGATATGGCTACACCTTC. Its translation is CASSLKQGYGYTF.

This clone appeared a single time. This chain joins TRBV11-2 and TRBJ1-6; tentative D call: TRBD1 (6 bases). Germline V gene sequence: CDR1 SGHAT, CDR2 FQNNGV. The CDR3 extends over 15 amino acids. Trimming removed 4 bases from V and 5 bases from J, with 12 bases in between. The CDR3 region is CASSYTGYNNSPLHF. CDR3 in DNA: TGTGCCAGCAGCTACACAGGGTACAATAATTCACCCCTCCACTTT.

CDR3 protein: CATSDTGFLPPYEQYV. The CDR3 DNA is TGTGCCACCAGTGATACAGGGTTTTTACCCCCTTACGAGCAGTACGTC. V gene TRBV24-1 combines with J gene TRBJ2-7, with D possibly being TRBD1 (6 bases). Germline CDR1 reads KGHDR; CDR2 reads SFDVKD. V lost 3 bases, J lost 4 bases, and 18 bases lay in between. The CDR3 is 16 amino acids.

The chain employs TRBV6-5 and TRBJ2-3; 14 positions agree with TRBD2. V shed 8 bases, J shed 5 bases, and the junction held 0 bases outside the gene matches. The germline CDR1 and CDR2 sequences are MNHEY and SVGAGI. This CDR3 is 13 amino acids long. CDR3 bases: TGTGCCAGCGGACTAGCGGGGGGAGATACGCAGTATTTT. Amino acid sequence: CASGLAGGDTQYF.

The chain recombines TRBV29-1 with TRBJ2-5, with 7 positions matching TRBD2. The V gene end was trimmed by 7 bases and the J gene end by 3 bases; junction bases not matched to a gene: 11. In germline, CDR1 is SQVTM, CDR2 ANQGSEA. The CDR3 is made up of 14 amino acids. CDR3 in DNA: TGCAGCGCGGCCTTTGACAGCGGGAAAGAGACCCAGTACTTC. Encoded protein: CSAAFDSGKETQYF.

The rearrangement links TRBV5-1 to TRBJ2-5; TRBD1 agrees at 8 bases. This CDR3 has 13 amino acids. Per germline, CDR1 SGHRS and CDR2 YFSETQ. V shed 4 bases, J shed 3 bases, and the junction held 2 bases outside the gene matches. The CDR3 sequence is CASSPTGEETQYF. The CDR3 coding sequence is TGCGCCAGCAGCCCGACAGGGGAAGAGACCCAGTACTTC.

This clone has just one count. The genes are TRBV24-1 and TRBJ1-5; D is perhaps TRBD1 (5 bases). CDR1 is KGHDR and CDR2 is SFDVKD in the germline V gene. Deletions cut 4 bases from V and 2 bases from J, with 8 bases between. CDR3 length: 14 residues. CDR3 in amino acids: CATSELGGNQPQHF. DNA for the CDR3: TGTGCCACCAGTGAGTTAGGGGGCAATCAGCCCCAGCATTTT.

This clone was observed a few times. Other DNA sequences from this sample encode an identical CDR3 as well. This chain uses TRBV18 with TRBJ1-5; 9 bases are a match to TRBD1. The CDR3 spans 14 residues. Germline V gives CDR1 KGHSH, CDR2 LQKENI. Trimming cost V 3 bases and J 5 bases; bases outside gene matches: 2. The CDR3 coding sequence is TGTGCCAGCTCACCGGGACAGGGTTATCAGCCCCAGCATTTT. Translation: CASSPGQGYQPQHF.

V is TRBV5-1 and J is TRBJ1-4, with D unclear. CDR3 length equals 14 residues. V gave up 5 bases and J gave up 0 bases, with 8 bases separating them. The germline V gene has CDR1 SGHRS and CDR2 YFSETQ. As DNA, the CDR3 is TGCGCCAGCAGTAGTAGTGCAACTAATGAAAAACTGTTTTTT. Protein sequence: CASSSSATNEKLFF.

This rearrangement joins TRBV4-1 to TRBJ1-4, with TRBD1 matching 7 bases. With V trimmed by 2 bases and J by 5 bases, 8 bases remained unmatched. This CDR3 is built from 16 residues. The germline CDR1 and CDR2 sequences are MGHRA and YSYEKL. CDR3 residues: CASSQNPGQINEKLFF. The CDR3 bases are TGCGCCAGCAGCCAAAACCCGGGACAGATAAATGAAAAACTGTTTTTT.

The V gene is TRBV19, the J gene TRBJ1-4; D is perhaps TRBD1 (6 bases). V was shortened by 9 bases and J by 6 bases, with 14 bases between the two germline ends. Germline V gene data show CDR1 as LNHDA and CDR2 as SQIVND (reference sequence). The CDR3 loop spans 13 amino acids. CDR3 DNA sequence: TGTGCCAGCGCACAGGGATTTGATGAAAAACTGTTTTTT. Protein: CASAQGFDEKLFF.

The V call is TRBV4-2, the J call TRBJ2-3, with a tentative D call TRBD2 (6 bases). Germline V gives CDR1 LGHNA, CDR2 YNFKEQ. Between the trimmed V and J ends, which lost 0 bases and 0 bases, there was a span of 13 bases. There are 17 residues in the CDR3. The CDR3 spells CASSQDLLARSTDTQYF. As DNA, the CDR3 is TGTGCCAGCAGCCAAGATCTCCTAGCGCGGAGCACAGATACGCAGTATTTT.

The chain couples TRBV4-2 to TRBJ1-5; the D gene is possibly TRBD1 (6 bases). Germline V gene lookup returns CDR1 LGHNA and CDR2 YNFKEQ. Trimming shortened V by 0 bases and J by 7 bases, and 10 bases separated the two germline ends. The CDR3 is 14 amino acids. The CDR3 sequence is CASSQEQGDQPQHF. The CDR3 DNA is TGTGCCAGCAGCCAAGAACAGGGAGACCAGCCCCAGCATTTT.

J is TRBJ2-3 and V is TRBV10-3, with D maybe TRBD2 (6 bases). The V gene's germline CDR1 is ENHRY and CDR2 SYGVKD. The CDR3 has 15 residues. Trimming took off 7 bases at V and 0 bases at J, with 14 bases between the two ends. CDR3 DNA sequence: TGTGCCATCACAGACGGGGGATCTAGCACAGATACGCAGTATTTT. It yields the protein CAITDGGSSTDTQYF.

The DNA for the CDR3 is TGTGCCAGCTCTCTGCAGGGGGTGGACACTGAAGCTTTCTTT. Residues: CASSLQGVDTEAFF. J is TRBJ1-1 and V is TRBV18; 7 bases fit TRBD1. This CDR3 has 14 amino acids. CDR1 KGHSH and CDR2 LQKENI come from the germline V gene. After removal of 6 bases from V and 3 bases from J, the junction contained 7 bases not matched to a gene. Complete variable domain (other parts from reference TRBV18 and TRBJ1-1): NAGVMQNPRHLVRRRGQEARLRCSPMKGHSHVYWYRQLPEEGLKFMVYLQKENIIDESGMPKERFSAEFPKEGPSILRIQQVVRGDSAAYFCASSLQGVDTEAFFGQGTRLTVV.

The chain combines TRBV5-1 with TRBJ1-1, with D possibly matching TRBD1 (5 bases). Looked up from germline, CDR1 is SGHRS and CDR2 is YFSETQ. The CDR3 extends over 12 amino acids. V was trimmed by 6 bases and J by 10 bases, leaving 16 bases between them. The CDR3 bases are TGCGCCAGCACCGACAGAATCCCCGGAGCTTTCTTT. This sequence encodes CASTDRIPGAFF.

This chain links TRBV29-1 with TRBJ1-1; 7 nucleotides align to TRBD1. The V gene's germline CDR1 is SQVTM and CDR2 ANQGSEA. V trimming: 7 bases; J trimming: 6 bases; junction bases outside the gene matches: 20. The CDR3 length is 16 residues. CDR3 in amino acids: CSARRDRDKGDPEAFF. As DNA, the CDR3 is TGCAGCGCCCGACGTGACAGGGATAAGGGGGACCCTGAAGCTTTCTTT.

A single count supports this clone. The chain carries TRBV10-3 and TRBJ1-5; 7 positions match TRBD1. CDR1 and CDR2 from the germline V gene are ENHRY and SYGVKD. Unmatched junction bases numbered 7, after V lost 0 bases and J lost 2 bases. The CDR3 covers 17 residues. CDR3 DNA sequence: TGTGCCATCAGTGAGTCGACAGGGCTGTTTGGCAATCAGCCCCAGCATTTT. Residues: CAISESTGLFGNQPQHF.

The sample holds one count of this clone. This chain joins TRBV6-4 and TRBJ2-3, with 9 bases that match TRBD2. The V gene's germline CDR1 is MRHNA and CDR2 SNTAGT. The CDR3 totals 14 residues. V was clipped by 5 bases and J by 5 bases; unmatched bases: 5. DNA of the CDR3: TGTGCCAGCAGTTTAGCGGGGGCGGGAGATACGCAGTATTTT. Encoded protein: CASSLAGAGDTQYF.

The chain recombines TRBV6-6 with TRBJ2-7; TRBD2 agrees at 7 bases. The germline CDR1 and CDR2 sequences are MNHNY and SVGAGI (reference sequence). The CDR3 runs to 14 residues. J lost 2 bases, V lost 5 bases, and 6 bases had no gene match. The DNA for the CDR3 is TGTGCCAGCAGTGGGGACGGACTAGCCTACGAGCAGTACTTC. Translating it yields CASSGDGLAYEQYF.

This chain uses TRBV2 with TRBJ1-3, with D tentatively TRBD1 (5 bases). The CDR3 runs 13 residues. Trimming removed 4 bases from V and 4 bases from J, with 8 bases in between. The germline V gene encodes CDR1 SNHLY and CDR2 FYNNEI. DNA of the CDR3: TGTGCCAGCAGTGGGGGCCCCGGAAACACCATATATTTT. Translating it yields CASSGGPGNTIYF.

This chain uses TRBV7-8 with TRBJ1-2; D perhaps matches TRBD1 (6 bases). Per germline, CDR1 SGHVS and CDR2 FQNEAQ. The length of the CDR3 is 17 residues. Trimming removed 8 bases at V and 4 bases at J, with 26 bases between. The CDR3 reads CASLDSRQVRGSYGYTF. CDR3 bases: TGTGCCAGCCTAGACTCCCGACAGGTTAGAGGGAGCTATGGCTACACCTTC.

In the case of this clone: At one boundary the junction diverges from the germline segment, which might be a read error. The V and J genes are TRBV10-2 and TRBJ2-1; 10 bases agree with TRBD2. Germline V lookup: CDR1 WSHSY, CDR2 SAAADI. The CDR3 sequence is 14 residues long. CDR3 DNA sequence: TGCGCCAGCCGTGATAGCGGGGGGCAGAGTGAGCAGTTCTTC. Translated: CASRDSGGQSEQFF.

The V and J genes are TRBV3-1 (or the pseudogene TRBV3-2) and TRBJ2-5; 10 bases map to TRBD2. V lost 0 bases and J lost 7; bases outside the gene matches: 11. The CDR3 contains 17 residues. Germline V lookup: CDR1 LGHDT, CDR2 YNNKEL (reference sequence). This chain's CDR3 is CASSQDLVAGGVGTQYF. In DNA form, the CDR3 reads TGTGCCAGCAGCCAAGATCTTGTAGCGGGGGGTGTCGGGACCCAGTACTTC.

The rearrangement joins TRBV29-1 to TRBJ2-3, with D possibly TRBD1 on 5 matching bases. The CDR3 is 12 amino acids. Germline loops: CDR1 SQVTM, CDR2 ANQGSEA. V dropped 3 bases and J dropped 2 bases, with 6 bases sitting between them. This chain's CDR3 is CSVETDTDTQYF. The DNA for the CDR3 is TGCAGCGTTGAGACAGACACAGATACGCAGTATTTT.

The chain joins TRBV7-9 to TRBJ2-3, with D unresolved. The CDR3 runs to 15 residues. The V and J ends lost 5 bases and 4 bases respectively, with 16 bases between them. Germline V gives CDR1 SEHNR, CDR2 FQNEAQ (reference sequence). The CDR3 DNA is TGTGCCAGCAGCCCCAAGCTTCGGGTGGCAGATACGCAGTATTTT. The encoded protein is CASSPKLRVADTQYF.